This TCR beta chain derives from a study of T cells expressing NK-cell markers. Overall study: Eight donors were sequenced, of whom seven were HCMV-seropositive, while the remaining one was HCMV-seronegative. Study outcomes and limitations: It remained uncertain whether the expanded NKG2C+ T cell clones were specific for HCMV antigens. For six donors, the dominant NKG2C+ clonotypes made up roughly 1.0-7.5% of their CD8+ T cells.

TCRdb reprocessed the 5' RACE reads; each CDR3 protein has one entry and no DNA is given. The sample yields 150,000 to 180,000 distinct CDR3 sequences, of which the top ten take up roughly 35%. With respect to this clonotype: Its target is unknown.

This CDR3 is built from 14 residues. The V gene's germline CDR1 is MNHEY and CDR2 SVGAGI. The source material was blood T cells: a sorted CD56 or NKG2C T cell subset, CD4+ or CD8+ T cells, or bulk PBMC T cells (not recorded which). The TCR comes from a woman aged 50 to 60 in good health. The genes are TRBV6-5 and TRBJ2-5; TCRdb outputs TRBD1, but without DNA this stays unchecked. The CDR3: CASSPGAARKTQYF.